This T cell receptor beta chain is drawn from a study of shared clonotypes between healthy human individuals. The CDR3 covers 14 residues. J lost 5 bases, V lost 3 bases, and 1 base had no gene match. Germline CDR1 and CDR2: SGHRS and YFSETQ. A remark on this clone: Its specificity is not known.

Clones were sequenced by immunoSEQ multiplex PCR, and TCRdb holds only the in-frame ones, with some missing. The sample comprises roughly 2.5 million clones, around 94% of which are singletons, and about 0.13% rests with the top ten. Study-level points and caveats: Lower generation probabilities were found for non-shared clonotypes than for those shared by all four donors. Among four donors, around 5% of naive CD4 clonotypes were found in common.

The chain combines TRBV5-1 with TRBJ2-5; 13 nucleotides align to TRBD2. Sequencing used naive CD4+ T cells sorted from blood. Subset of the sample: CD45RA+ positively selected. This receptor was obtained from a young man in good health. The CDR3: CASSSTSGGETQYF. The CDR3 DNA follows: TGCGCCAGCAGCTCGACTAGCGGGGGGGAGACCCAGTACTTC.